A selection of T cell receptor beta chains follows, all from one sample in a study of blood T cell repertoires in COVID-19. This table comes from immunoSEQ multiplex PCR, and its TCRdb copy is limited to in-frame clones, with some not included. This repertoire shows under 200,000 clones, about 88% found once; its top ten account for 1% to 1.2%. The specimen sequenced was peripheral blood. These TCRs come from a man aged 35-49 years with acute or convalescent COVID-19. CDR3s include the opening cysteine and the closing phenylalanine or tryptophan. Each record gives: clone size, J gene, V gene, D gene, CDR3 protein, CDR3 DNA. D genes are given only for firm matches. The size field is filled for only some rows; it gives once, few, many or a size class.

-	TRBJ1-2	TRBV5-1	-	CASSSGAGPRGYTF	TGCGCCAGCAGCTCGGGCGCGGGCCCGAGGGGCTACACCTTC
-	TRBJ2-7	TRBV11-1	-	CASSLDRPGEQYF	TGTGCCAGCAGCTTAGACAGGCCAGGCGAGCAGTACTTC
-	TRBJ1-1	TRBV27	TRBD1	CASSSQGLNTEAFF	TGTGCCAGCAGCTCACAGGGGCTGAACACTGAAGCTTTCTTT
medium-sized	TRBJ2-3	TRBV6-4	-	CASSDSTTDTQYF	TGTGCCAGCAGTGACTCGACTACAGATACGCAGTATTTT
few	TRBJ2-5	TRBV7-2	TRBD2	CASSPPGTSVSETQYF	TGTGCCAGCAGCCCCCCGGGGACTAGCGTTTCCGAGACCCAGTACTTC
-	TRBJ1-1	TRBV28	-	CASTTRPDQAEAFF	TGTGCCAGCACAACCCGCCCGGATCAGGCTGAAGCTTTCTTT
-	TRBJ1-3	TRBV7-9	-	CASSPRSSSGNTIYF	TGTGCCAGCAGCCCCAGATCTTCCTCTGGAAACACCATATATTTT
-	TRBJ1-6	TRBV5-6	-	CASSQNSPLHF	TGTGCCAGCAGCCAGAATTCACCCCTCCACTTT
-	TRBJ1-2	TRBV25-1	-	CASSEFSDPRTYDGYTF	TGTGCCAGCAGTGAATTTAGTGATCCGAGGACATATGATGGCTACACCTTC
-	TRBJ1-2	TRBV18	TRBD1	CASSPTDRADGYTF	TGTGCCAGCTCACCCACGGACAGGGCGGATGGCTACACCTTC
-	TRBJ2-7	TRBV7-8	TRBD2	CASSRPLQAGGTNSYEQYF	TGTGCCAGCAGCCGGCCCCTCCAAGCGGGGGGCACCAACTCCTACGAGCAGTACTTC
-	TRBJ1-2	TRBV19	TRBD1	CASSINRGPNYGYTF	TGTGCCAGTAGTATTAACAGGGGACCTAACTATGGCTACACCTTC
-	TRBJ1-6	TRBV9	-	CASSEDLRDSPLHF	TGTGCCAGCAGCGAGGACTTAAGGGATTCACCCCTCCACTTT
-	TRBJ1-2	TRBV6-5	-	CASNRVVYGYTF	TGTGCCAGCAACAGGGTCGTCTATGGCTACACCTTC
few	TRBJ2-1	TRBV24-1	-	CATSDSQGGPFNEQFF	TGTGCCACCAGTGATTCACAGGGGGGGCCCTTCAATGAGCAGTTCTTC
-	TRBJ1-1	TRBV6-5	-	CASSFRAGNTEAFF	TGTGCCAGCAGTTTTCGAGCAGGGAACACTGAAGCTTTCTTT
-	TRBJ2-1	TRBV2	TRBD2	CASRAGRAGGLEQFF	TGTGCCAGCAGGGCGGGACGAGCGGGGGGGTTGGAGCAGTTCTTC
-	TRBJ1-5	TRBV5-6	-	CASSFLNQPQHF	TGTGCCAGCAGCTTCCTTAATCAGCCCCAGCATTTT
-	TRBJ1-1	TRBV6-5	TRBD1	CASSQGGSRAEAFF	TGTGCCAGCAGTCAGGGGGGATCGAGGGCTGAAGCTTTCTTT
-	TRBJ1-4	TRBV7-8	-	CASSLTPQGGGEKLFF	TGTGCCAGCAGCTTAACCCCCCAGGGCGGGGGCGAAAAACTGTTTTTT
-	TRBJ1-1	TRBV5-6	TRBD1	CASSSDRGRDTEAFF	TGTGCCAGCAGCTCCGACAGGGGGCGAGACACTGAAGCTTTCTTT
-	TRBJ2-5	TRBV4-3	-	CASSKKKESGSGFQETQYF	TGCGCCAGCAGCAAGAAGAAGGAGTCGGGTAGCGGTTTCCAAGAGACCCAGTACTTC